This TCR beta chain was observed in a study of cytomegalovirus exposure and HLA in healthy donors. The V and J ends lost 1 base and 6 bases respectively, with 13 bases between them. The CDR3 is 14 residues long. Germline V gene lookup returns CDR1 LGHNA and CDR2 YNFKEQ. A multiplex PCR was run with 60 Vbeta primers and 13 Jbeta primers. Measured with immunoSEQ multiplex PCR; TCRdb has only the in-frame clones, and not every one. The sample carries roughly 190,000 clones, about three quarters recorded once. The TCR comes from a woman aged 30 to 39 in good health and CMV-seropositive. This rearrangement joins TRBV4-2 to TRBJ2-7, with a possible D match to TRBD2 (5 bases). Sequenced material: PBMCs. The CDR3 region is CASSQASGVSEQYF. In DNA form, the CDR3 reads TGTGCCAGCAGCCAAGCCTCCGGGGTTAGCGAGCAGTACTTC.